This T cell receptor (beta chain) appears in the sequencing data of a study of T-cell memory formation after mild COVID-19. Whole-study results and caveats: Researchers found some responding clones in pre-infection memory, a sign that cross-reactive memory joined.

TCRdb analysed the 5' RACE reads with MiXCR anew, one entry per CDR3 protein. The repertoire holds fewer than 250,000 distinct CDR3 sequences, with around 25% as singletons. In this sample, this clonotype turned up many times. Its antigen is not known. The germline V gene encodes CDR1 SGHRS and CDR2 YFSETQ. The CDR3 is 18 residues long. J lost 4 bases, V lost 4 bases, and 12 bases had no gene match. This sequence originates from an adult woman who had mild COVID-19 (a few samples of this study predate the infection). Cell type and time point are not known. Sequenced: PBMCs or a T cell subset sorted from them (not recorded which). The J gene is TRBJ2-1, the V gene TRBV5-1; 12 bases align to TRBD2. CDR3 protein: CASSPRRTGLAGYNEQFF. In DNA, the CDR3 is TGCGCCAGCAGCCCGAGGAGGACTGGACTAGCGGGATACAATGAGCAGTTCTTC.